Included here is one TCR beta chain sequence, with context. The antigen remains undetermined. A sort by CD45RO/CCR7/CD25/CD127/CD95/CD27 yielded CD4+ naive, central memory, regulatory and stem cell-like memory cells. The data belong to a study of beta chain features in type 1 diabetes. Overall study results and limits: Within each of all four CD4+ subsets, Type 1 diabetes patients had TCRB CDR3s that were moderately but significantly shorter. Here, the possible influence of HLA type (on TCRB rearrangement) remained unresolved.

Expressed TCRB transcripts were sequenced because the entire RNA isolate underwent reverse transcription. Assay used: immunoSEQ multiplex PCR; TCRdb lists only in-frame clones, some missing. The sample has 130,000 or so clones, about 15% seen once. The CDR3 contains 11 residues. From germline, CDR1 is SNHLY and CDR2 FYNNEI. V lost 3 bases, J lost 6 bases, and 5 bases lay in between. The clonotype comes from a man aged 30 to 39 with type 1 diabetes. Material for sequencing was central memory CD4+ T cells from blood. The rearrangement uses TRBV2 and TRBJ1-1; no clear D gene. CDR3: CASSDGAEAFF. CDR3 in DNA: TGTGCCAGCAGTGATGGGGCTGAAGCTTTCTTT. The variable domain in full, with the rest retrieved from reference TRBV2 and TRBJ1-1, is EPEVTQTPSHQVTQMGQEVILRCVPISNHLYFYWYRQILGQKVEFLVSFYNNEISEKSEIFDDQFSVERPDGSNFTLKIRSTKLEDSAMYFCASSDGAEAFFGQGTRLTVV.